This T cell receptor beta chain was obtained from a study of T cell responses to AZD1222 COVID-19 vaccine. Study-wide results and caveats: Two doses of AZD1222 preceded a rise in Spike-specific TCR breadth and depth. The span of vaccine-associated CD4 TCRs extended across spike, with dominance at 160-218 and 743-854. Of the AZD1222 recipients, only six were seropositive at baseline. The donors showed a predominance of white British ancestry and of females, with possible underestimation of clonal diversity.

V lost 5 bases to trimming and J lost 2 bases, with 13 bases between them. The CDR3 covers 14 residues. CDR1 is SGHTA and CDR2 is FQGNSA in the germline V gene. This clone appeared a few times. The antigen is undetermined. The data were produced by immunoSEQ multiplex PCR, yet TCRdb's version contains in-frame clones alone and is incomplete. The sample yields approximately 140,000 clones, roughly 89% seen once. Sequences were derived from peripheral blood, sampled 28 days after the second dose of the MenACWY control vaccine. The V and J genes are TRBV7-2 and TRBJ2-7; D is perhaps TRBD1 (6 bases). The TCR was taken from an adult who received the MenACWY meningococcal vaccine as a control. DNA of the CDR3: TGTGCCAGCAGCGCCCAGGGGCGTACCTACGAGCAGTACTTC. It translates to CASSAQGRTYEQYF.